The 27 T cell receptor beta chains listed next were all sequenced from one sample in a study of T-cell reconstitution after alpha-beta-depleted transplantation in children. Preparation of the TCRbeta library used unique molecular identifiers. Each CDR3 protein gets one entry after TCRdb re-called the PCR reads with MiXCR. The table lists about 250,000 distinct CDR3 sequences, about 24% of them singletons. This material consisted of PBMCs, mostly from graft donor cells, taken 360 days after TCRalphabeta/CD19-depleted stem cell transplant. Source of these receptors: a female patient between 2 and 15 years old who had a stem cell transplant for congenital amegakaryocytic thrombocytopenia, so the T cells may come from the graft donor.

Note on this clonotype: This sequence may be a read error, since a much larger clone differs from it by one base. The V call is TRBV5-1, the J call TRBJ2-5; D unclear. The CDR3 is 13 residues long. V dropped 1 base and J dropped 2 bases, with 6 bases sitting between them. Germline V gene lookup returns CDR1 SGHRS and CDR2 YFSETQ. CDR3 protein: CASSLITQETQYF. The CDR3 DNA reads TGCGCCAGCAGCTTGATCACTCAAGAGACCCAGTACTTC.

This clonotype was counted a few times. This sequence joins TRBV7-2 and TRBJ1-2, with D possibly being TRBD1 (6 bases). The V end was cut by 4 bases, the J end by 4 bases, with 16 bases between. This CDR3 has 15 residues. Germline V gene data show CDR1 as SGHTA and CDR2 as FQGNSA. CDR3 DNA sequence: TGTGCCAGCAGCTCTTCCTCACAGGGAGGCTATGGCTACACCTTC. Its protein is CASSSSSQGGYGYTF.

The V and J genes are TRBV10-3 and TRBJ2-2, with D perhaps assigned TRBD1 or TRBD2 (5 bases each). The length of the CDR3 is 16 residues. Germline CDR1 reads ENHRY; CDR2 reads SYGVKD. Trimming left V 6 bases short and J 3 bases short, with 17 bases between. CDR3 region: CAIRRDRGEDTGELFF. The CDR3, as DNA: TGTGCCATCAGACGGGATAGGGGCGAGGACACCGGGGAGCTGTTTTTT.

This clonotype was found many times. The CDR3 protein is CAISAGLMGANVLTF. Written as DNA, the CDR3 is TGTGCCATCAGTGCGGGGCTTATGGGGGCCAACGTCCTGACTTTC. This chain connects TRBV10-3 to TRBJ2-6; D is tentatively TRBD1 or TRBD2 (5 bases each). V was clipped by 4 bases and J by 4 bases, with 11 bases between them. The V gene's germline CDR1 is ENHRY and CDR2 SYGVKD. The CDR3 spans 15 residues.

This clonotype was picked up a small number of times. V is TRBV11-3 and J is TRBJ2-1, with D perhaps given as TRBD1 or TRBD2 (5 bases each). The germline gives CDR1 SGHNT, CDR2 YENEEA. The V and J ends lost 1 base and 14 bases respectively, with 18 bases between them. The CDR3 is 14 residues long. CDR3 nucleotides: TGTGCCAGCAGCTTAGGGAGAGTTGGGACGGGGAAGTTCTTC. Its protein product is CASSLGRVGTGKFF.

The chain has TRBV4-2 and TRBJ2-2; 7 positions match TRBD2. V trimming: 1 base; J trimming: 1 base; junction bases outside the gene matches: 9. The CDR3 spans 18 residues. Germline V lookup: CDR1 LGHNA, CDR2 YNFKEQ. The CDR3 DNA is TGTGCCAGCAGCCAAGGGATCGTGGCGGGAGAGAACACCGGGGAGCTGTTTTTT. Amino acids: CASSQGIVAGENTGELFF.

In this sample, this clonotype turned up many times. As DNA, the CDR3 is TGTGCCAGCAGCCAGACAGGGGTAGCGGAAAAACTGTTTTTT. As protein: CASSQTGVAEKLFF. V is TRBV28 and J is TRBJ1-4, with 8 bases that match TRBD1. The CDR3 has 14 amino acids. The V and J ends lost 6 bases and 8 bases, in that order; junction bases with no gene match: 8. CDR1 is MDHEN and CDR2 is SYDVKM in the germline V gene.

This clonotype appeared many times. This rearrangement joins TRBV12-3 or TRBV12-4 to TRBJ2-5; D remains unclear. The CDR3 loop spans 15 amino acids. V was shortened by 3 bases and J by 5 bases, with 16 bases between the two germline ends. The DNA for the CDR3 is TGTGCCAGCAGTTTCCGAGTCTACCCTGTTGAGACCCAGTACTTC. The encoded protein is CASSFRVYPVETQYF.

The J gene is TRBJ2-1, the V gene TRBV4-1; 10 nucleotides agree with TRBD1. V was pared by 0 bases and J by 4 bases, with 6 bases of the junction left unmatched. CDR1 and CDR2 from the germline V gene are MGHRA and YSYEKL. This CDR3 contains 17 residues. CDR3 in DNA: TGCGCCAGCAGCCAAGATTCTTGGGACAGGGGTTACAATGAGCAGTTCTTC. Translation gives CASSQDSWDRGYNEQFF.

This clonotype was detected once. V is TRBV28 and J is TRBJ2-3; weak D call: TRBD2 (6 bases). Deletions cut 3 bases from V and 3 bases from J, with 28 bases between. Per germline, CDR1 MDHEN and CDR2 SYDVKM. CDR3 length: 20 amino acids. CDR3 sequence: CASSFPAAGSIEGATDTQYF. The CDR3 bases are TGTGCCAGCAGTTTCCCGGCGGCGGGGTCGATCGAAGGAGCAACAGATACGCAGTATTTT.

The chain employs TRBV5-6 and TRBJ2-5; D tentatively fits TRBD1 or TRBD2 (5 bases each). V was trimmed by 4 bases and J by 2 bases, leaving 18 bases between them. The CDR3 runs to 16 residues. CDR1 and CDR2 from the germline V gene are SGHDT and YYEEEE. CDR3 residues: CASSGIGVEGQETQYF. The DNA for the CDR3 is TGTGCCAGCAGCGGGATCGGGGTAGAGGGGCAAGAGACCCAGTACTTC.

This clonotype was observed many times. This rearrangement joins TRBV12-3 or TRBV12-4 to TRBJ2-1, with D perhaps TRBD1 or TRBD2 (5 bases each). V lost 6 bases to trimming and J lost 13 bases, with 13 bases between them. The CDR3 is made up of 11 amino acids. CDR3 loop: CASSNMGEQFF. For the CDR3, the DNA is TGTGCCAGCAGCAATATGGGGGAACAGTTCTTC.

DNA of the CDR3: TGTGCCAGCAGCTTGGCCATCCAGTCTCCGCAGTATTTT. It encodes CASSLAIQSPQYF. V and J are TRBV5-6 and TRBJ2-3; D is uncertain. The CDR3 is 13 residues long. V was cut by 0 bases and J by 10 bases, with 12 bases left in between. Looked up from germline, CDR1 is SGHDT and CDR2 is YYEEEE.

This clonotype showed up just a few times. The chain combines TRBV4-1 with TRBJ1-6; D gene uncertain. Germline lookup yields CDR1 MGHRA and CDR2 YSYEKL. V was clipped by 0 bases and J by 10 bases, with 10 bases between them. This CDR3 comprises 14 residues. In DNA, the CDR3 is TGCGCCAGCAGCCAAGAAGGGAGGCGCTCACCCCTCCACTTT. It translates to CASSQEGRRSPLHF.

The J gene is TRBJ1-3, the V gene TRBV5-6; D is uncertain. V lost 2 bases to trimming and J lost 0 bases, with 9 bases between them. The germline V gene encodes CDR1 SGHDT and CDR2 YYEEEE. This CDR3 is 15 amino acids long. Here the CDR3 reads CASSFGAVSGNTIYF. CDR3 bases: TGTGCCAGCAGCTTCGGAGCAGTCTCTGGAAACACCATATATTTT.

The chain recombines TRBV20-1 with TRBJ2-3; 14 nucleotides align to TRBD2. V was pared by 5 bases and J by 2 bases, with 12 bases of the junction left unmatched. The CDR3 runs 18 residues. Germline V gene lookup returns CDR1 DFQATT and CDR2 SNEGSKA (reference sequence). CDR3 sequence (DNA): TGCAGTGCTCGAGGACTAGCGGGGGGAGAAAGCGCCACAGATACGCAGTATTTT. It is translated as CSARGLAGGESATDTQYF.

V and J are TRBV6-2 or TRBV6-3 and TRBJ2-4, with D uncertain. The V end lost 6 bases, the J end lost 8 bases, and 14 bases lay between the germline ends. CDR3 length: 13 amino acids. Germline V lookup: CDR1 MNHEY, CDR2 SVGEGT. The CDR3 region is CASRDSGAYIQYF. CDR3 coding DNA: TGTGCCAGCAGGGATTCCGGCGCATACATTCAGTACTTC.

The sample holds a few counts of this clonotype. V and J are TRBV9 and TRBJ2-7, with 10 bases matching TRBD2. V shed 4 bases and J 2 bases; nucleotides not matched to a gene: 6. Germline-derived CDR1 and CDR2 are SGDLS and YYNGEE. This CDR3 has 15 amino acids. This CDR3 reads CASSLTSGTTYEQYF. The CDR3 DNA is TGTGCCAGCAGCCTTACTAGCGGGACGACCTACGAGCAGTACTTC.

Worth noting for this clonotype: One junction end does not reproduce the germline sequence, and a read error may be involved. This rearrangement joins TRBV4-3 to TRBJ2-2; the D gene is possibly TRBD2 (5 bases). The CDR3 loop spans 15 amino acids. Germline V lookup: CDR1 LGHNA, CDR2 YSLEER. CDR3 DNA: TGCTCCAGCAGCCAAGATATGAGGGACACCGGGGAGCTGTTTTTT. Its protein is CSSSQDMRDTGELFF.

This clonotype was counted a few times. The chain recombines TRBV2 with TRBJ2-7, with a tentative D call TRBD1 (5 bases). Germline loops: CDR1 SNHLY, CDR2 FYNNEI. Trimming left V 8 bases short and J 3 bases short, with 17 bases between. This CDR3 has 14 amino acids. The chain's CDR3 is CASLNPRAVYEQYF. Here the CDR3 DNA reads TGTGCCAGCCTCAACCCCAGGGCCGTCTACGAGCAGTACTTC.

Notes on this clonotype: A read error may explain this, as a much larger clone is one base away. CDR3 amino acids: CASSSGQFF. The CDR3 DNA follows: TGTGCCAGCAGCTCCGGGCAGTTCTTC. The gene calls are TRBV13 and TRBJ2-1; unclear D gene. Per germline, CDR1 PRHDT and CDR2 FYEKMQ (reference sequence). V was clipped by 4 bases and J by 12 bases, with 4 bases between them. The CDR3 is made up of 9 amino acids. Full variable domain (rest looked up from reference TRBV13 and TRBJ2-1): AAGVIQSPRHLIKEKRETATLKCYPIPRHDTVYWYQQGPGQDPQFLISFYEKMQSDKGSIPDRFSAQQFSDYHSELNMSSLELGDSALYFCASSSGQFFGPGTRLTVL.

In this sample, this clonotype turned up a few times. J is TRBJ2-5 and V is TRBV27; TRBD1 matches at 9 bases. The CDR3 is made up of 13 amino acids. Trimming took 8 bases from V and 5 from J; bases not matched to a gene: 6. Germline CDR1 is MNHEY and CDR2 is SMNVEV (reference sequence). The CDR3 DNA reads TGTGCCAGCTCCCGGGACAGGGAGGAGACCCAGTACTTC. Translation: CASSRDREETQYF.

The chain combines TRBV10-3 with TRBJ1-2; no clear D. V lost 2 bases, J lost 4 bases, and 8 bases lay in between. There are 13 residues in the CDR3. Germline CDR1 is ENHRY and CDR2 is SYGVKD. The CDR3 here is CAISEGVGYGYTF. The CDR3 DNA reads TGTGCCATCAGTGAGGGGGTTGGCTATGGCTACACCTTC.

The chain recombines TRBV7-6 with TRBJ2-1, with a possible D match to TRBD1 (7 bases). This CDR3 has 14 residues. CDR1 is SGHVS and CDR2 is FNYEAQ in the germline V gene. Trimming left V 4 bases short and J 5 bases short, with 12 bases between. CDR3 sequence reads: CASSSIRGDNEQFF. The CDR3 DNA reads TGTGCCAGCAGCTCAATCAGGGGGGACAATGAGCAGTTCTTC. Together with reference TRBV7-6 and TRBJ2-1, the CDR3 gives the full variable domain: GAGVSQSPRYKVTKRGQDVALRCDPISGHVSLYWYRQALGQGPEFLTYFNYEAQQDKSGLPNDRFSAERPEGSISTLTIQRTEQRDSAMYRCASSSIRGDNEQFFGPGTRLTVL.

There are a few counts of this clonotype. The rearrangement links TRBV4-3 to TRBJ2-7, with a weak D call TRBD2 (6 bases). V shed 7 bases and J shed 2 bases, with 12 bases lying between them. CDR1 is LGHNA, CDR2 YSLEER, per germline. This CDR3 comprises 13 residues. The CDR3 spells CASKPGLTYEQYF. The DNA of the CDR3 is TGCGCCAGCAAGCCGGGACTTACCTACGAGCAGTACTTC.

This clonotype was seen a handful of times. The J gene is TRBJ2-6, the V gene TRBV24-1; 8 bases map to TRBD1. Germline lookup yields CDR1 KGHDR and CDR2 SFDVKD. After removal of 3 bases from V and 2 bases from J, the junction contained 8 bases not matched to a gene. CDR3 length equals 18 residues. The DNA of the CDR3 is TGTGCCACCAGTGATAAAGGACAGGGTTTACCTGGGGCCAACGTCCTGACTTTC. Translating gives CATSDKGQGLPGANVLTF.

This clonotype was found a few times. The chain is built from TRBV3-1 and TRBJ2-3; TRBD2 is a possible D gene (6 bases). The CDR3 covers 14 residues. The V end lost 4 bases, the J end lost 1 base, and 9 bases lay between the germline ends. Germline CDR1 LGHDT, CDR2 YNNKEL (reference sequence). The CDR3 here is CASSPQRGTDTQYF. The CDR3 DNA follows: TGTGCCAGCAGCCCCCAGCGGGGCACAGATACGCAGTATTTT.